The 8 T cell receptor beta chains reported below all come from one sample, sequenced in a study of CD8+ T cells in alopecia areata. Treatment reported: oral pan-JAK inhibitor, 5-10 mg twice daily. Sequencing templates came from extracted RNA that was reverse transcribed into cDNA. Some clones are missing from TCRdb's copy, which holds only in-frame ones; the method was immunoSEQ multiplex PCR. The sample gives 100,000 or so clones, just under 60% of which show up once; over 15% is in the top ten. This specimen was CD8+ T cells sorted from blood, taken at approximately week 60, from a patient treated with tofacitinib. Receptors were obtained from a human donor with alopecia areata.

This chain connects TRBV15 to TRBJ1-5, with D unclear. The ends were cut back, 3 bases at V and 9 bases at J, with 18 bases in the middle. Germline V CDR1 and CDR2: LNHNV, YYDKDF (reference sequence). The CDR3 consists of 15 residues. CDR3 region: CATSSGRSGSLPQHF. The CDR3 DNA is TGTGCCACCAGCAGTGGGAGGTCAGGTTCATTGCCCCAGCATTTT.

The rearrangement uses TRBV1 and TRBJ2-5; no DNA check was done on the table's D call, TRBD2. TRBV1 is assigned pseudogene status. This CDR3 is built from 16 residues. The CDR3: CTSSQEERGGQETQYF. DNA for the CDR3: TGCACCAGCAGCCAAGAGGAGCGGGGGGGCCAAGAGACCCAGTACTTC.

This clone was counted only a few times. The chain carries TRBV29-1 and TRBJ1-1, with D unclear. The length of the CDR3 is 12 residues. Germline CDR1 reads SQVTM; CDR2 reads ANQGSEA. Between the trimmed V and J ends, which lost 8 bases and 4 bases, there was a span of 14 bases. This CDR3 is CSHPDCCTEAFF. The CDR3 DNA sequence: TGCAGCCACCCGGACTGTTGCACTGAAGCTTTCTTT.

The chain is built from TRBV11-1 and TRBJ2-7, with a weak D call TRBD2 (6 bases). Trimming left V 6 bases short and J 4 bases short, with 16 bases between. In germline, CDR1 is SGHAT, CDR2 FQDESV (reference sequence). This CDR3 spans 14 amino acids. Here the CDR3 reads CASRTPGRSYEQYF. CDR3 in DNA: TGTGCCAGCAGAACCCCGGGGAGGTCGTACGAGCAGTACTTC.

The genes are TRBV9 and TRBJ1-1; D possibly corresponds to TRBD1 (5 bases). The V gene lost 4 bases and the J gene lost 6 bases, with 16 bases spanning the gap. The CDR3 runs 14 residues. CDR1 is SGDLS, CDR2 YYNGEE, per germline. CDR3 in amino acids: CASSPNSRGAEAFF. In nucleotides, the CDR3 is TGTGCCAGCAGCCCCAATAGCCGGGGCGCTGAAGCTTTCTTT.

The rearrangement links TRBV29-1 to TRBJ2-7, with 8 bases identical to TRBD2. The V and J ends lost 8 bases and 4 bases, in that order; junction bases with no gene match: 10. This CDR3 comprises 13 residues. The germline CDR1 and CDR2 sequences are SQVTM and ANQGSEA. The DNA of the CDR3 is TGCAGCACAACCGGGACTAGTAAGTACGAGCAGTACTTC. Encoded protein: CSTTGTSKYEQYF.

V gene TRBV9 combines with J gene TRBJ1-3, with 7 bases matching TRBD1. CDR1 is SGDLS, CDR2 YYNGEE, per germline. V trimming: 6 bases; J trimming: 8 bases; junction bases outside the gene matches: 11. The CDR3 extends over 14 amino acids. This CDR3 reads CASKGARVLDTIYF. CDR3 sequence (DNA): TGTGCCAGCAAGGGGGCCCGAGTATTAGACACCATATATTTT.

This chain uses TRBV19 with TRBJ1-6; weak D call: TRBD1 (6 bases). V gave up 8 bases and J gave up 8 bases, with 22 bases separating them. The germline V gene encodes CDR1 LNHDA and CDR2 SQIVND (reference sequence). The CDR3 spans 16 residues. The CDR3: CASRGGEVLFDSPLHF. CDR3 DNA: TGTGCCAGTCGAGGGGGGGAAGTCTTATTTGATTCACCCCTCCACTTT.